These 27 T cell receptor beta chains came from one sample sequenced in a study of shared clonotypes between healthy human individuals. Naive CD8 cells were CD45RO-negative, positively selected for CCR7, excluding terminally differentiated effector memory CD45RA+ cells. Sequenced by immunoSEQ multiplex PCR; TCRdb stores in-frame clones only, minus some. The sample lists 1.5 million to 2.5 million clones; about 94% were seen once. Input material: naive CD8+ T cells sorted from blood. These receptors were taken from a man between 18 and 29 years old in good health.

The J gene is TRBJ1-1, the V gene TRBV6-5, with a tentative D call TRBD1 (5 bases). The germline CDR1 and CDR2 sequences are MNHEY and SVGAGI. V shed 0 bases and J shed 3 bases, with 11 bases lying between them. This CDR3 is built from 15 residues. CDR3 in amino acids: CASSYSSLGDTEAFF. The DNA for the CDR3 is TGTGCCAGCAGTTACTCATCCCTGGGGGACACTGAAGCTTTCTTT.

The gene calls are TRBV28 and TRBJ2-7; 11 bases fit TRBD2. Germline CDR1 is MDHEN and CDR2 is SYDVKM. CDR3 length equals 16 residues. Trimming cost V 6 bases and J 3 bases; bases outside gene matches: 10. CDR3 in amino acids: CASSPIAGGTVYEQYF. In DNA form, the CDR3 reads TGTGCCAGCAGCCCTATAGCGGGGGGGACGGTCTACGAGCAGTACTTC.

V is TRBV19 and J is TRBJ1-1, with D possibly being TRBD1 (5 bases). The CDR3 length is 15 residues. The germline V gene encodes CDR1 LNHDA and CDR2 SQIVND (reference sequence). Trimming removed 4 bases at V and 4 bases at J, with 16 bases between. CDR3 loop: CASSRPRDGSTEAFF. CDR3 DNA sequence: TGTGCCAGTAGTAGACCCCGGGACGGGAGCACTGAAGCTTTCTTT.

V usage is TRBV29-1 and J usage is TRBJ2-2, with D unresolved. This CDR3 has 13 residues. Germline CDR1 and CDR2: SQVTM and ANQGSEA. V dropped 3 bases and J dropped 2 bases, with 7 bases sitting between them. This CDR3 reads CSVERHNTGELFF. The DNA for the CDR3 is TGCAGCGTTGAGAGGCATAACACCGGGGAGCTGTTTTTT.

This chain links TRBV2 with TRBJ1-4, with D possibly matching TRBD1 (5 bases). From germline, CDR1 is SNHLY and CDR2 FYNNEI. Trimming cost V 7 bases and J 8 bases, with 23 bases left between them. The CDR3 runs 16 residues. DNA of the CDR3: TGTGCCAGCAAACTCTCTTGGGACGCTGTGGGGGAAAAACTGTTTTTT. As protein: CASKLSWDAVGEKLFF.

V usage is TRBV11-2 and J usage is TRBJ2-7; D is tentatively TRBD1 or TRBD2 (6 bases each). Trimming shortened V by 5 bases and J by 2 bases, and 16 bases separated the two germline ends. This CDR3 comprises 15 residues. Germline V gene data show CDR1 as SGHAT and CDR2 as FQNNGV. The CDR3 here is CASSPDLGGPYEQYF. The CDR3 nucleotides are TGTGCCAGCAGCCCCGATCTAGGGGGGCCCTACGAGCAGTACTTC.

Regarding this clone: This may be a read error, as it is one base from a much larger clone. The sample has other DNA sequences that encode this CDR3 too. The chain links TRBV13 to TRBJ1-1; D is ambiguous. Trimming removed 3 bases from V and 0 bases from J, with 2 bases in between. The CDR3 is 12 amino acids. In germline, CDR1 is PRHDT, CDR2 FYEKMQ (reference sequence). CDR3 bases: TGTGCCAGCAGCTTCATGAACACTGAAGCTTTCTTT. This sequence encodes CASSFMNTEAFF.

In DNA form, the CDR3 reads TGCGCCAGCAGCCAAGATGCCGGGAGTATTGCCGGGGAGCTGTTTTTT. This codes for CASSQDAGSIAGELFF. The gene calls are TRBV4-3 and TRBJ2-2, with a possible D match to TRBD2 (6 bases). In germline, CDR1 is LGHNA, CDR2 YSLEER. The CDR3 contains 16 residues. The V and J ends lost 0 bases and 6 bases respectively, with 14 bases between them.

The chain uses TRBV28 and TRBJ2-7, with 12 bases identical to TRBD2. The CDR3 runs 13 residues. The V segment lost 5 bases and the J segment 5 bases; nucleotides outside the gene matches: 1. Germline V lookup: CDR1 MDHEN, CDR2 SYDVKM. The CDR3 DNA is TGTGCCAGCAGTGGACTAGCGGGGAACGAGCAGTACTTC. Translated: CASSGLAGNEQYF.

This clone appeared once. This chain links TRBV7-2 with TRBJ2-7, with D perhaps given as TRBD1 or TRBD2 (5 bases each). Germline lookup yields CDR1 SGHTA and CDR2 FQGNSA. V was trimmed by 3 bases and J by 2 bases, leaving 14 bases between them. The CDR3 totals 15 residues. CDR3 protein: CASSLTRDPTYEQYF. CDR3 nucleotides: TGTGCCAGCAGCTTGACCCGGGACCCAACCTACGAGCAGTACTTC.

The chain links TRBV19 to TRBJ2-1, with 11 bases identical to TRBD2. CDR1 and CDR2 from the germline V gene are LNHDA and SQIVND (reference sequence). Trimming cost V 6 bases and J 4 bases; bases outside gene matches: 5. This CDR3 is built from 15 residues. This CDR3 is CASSSSSGRYNEQFF. The CDR3 DNA follows: TGTGCCAGTAGCTCTTCTAGCGGGAGGTACAATGAGCAGTTCTTC.

This sequence joins TRBV28 and TRBJ1-6, with TRBD1 as a possible D gene (5 bases). With 8 bases removed from V and 10 bases from J, the gap between germline ends came to 18 bases. The CDR3 has 14 amino acids. Looked up from germline, CDR1 is MDHEN and CDR2 is SYDVKM. The CDR3 loop reads CASRYGQGGSPLHF. The CDR3 DNA reads as TGTGCCAGCCGTTACGGGCAGGGAGGGTCACCCCTCCACTTT.

The V and J genes are TRBV27 and TRBJ2-7; D is ambiguous. This CDR3 has 14 residues. With 5 bases removed from V and 2 bases from J, the gap between germline ends came to 13 bases. Germline V gene sequence: CDR1 MNHEY, CDR2 SMNVEV (reference sequence). The CDR3 loop is CASSPTKGPYEQYF. DNA of the CDR3: TGTGCCAGCAGTCCAACCAAGGGCCCCTACGAGCAGTACTTC.

The rearrangement links TRBV28 to TRBJ2-2; 9 bases line up with TRBD1. Germline V gene lookup returns CDR1 MDHEN and CDR2 SYDVKM. This CDR3 region has 16 residues. Trimming cost V 7 bases and J 0 bases; bases outside gene matches: 6. CDR3 in amino acids: CASTDDRGSNTGELFF. The CDR3 DNA reads TGTGCCAGCACCGACGACAGGGGGTCGAACACCGGGGAGCTGTTTTTT. The full variable domain, in which reference TRBV28 and TRBJ2-2 provide the parts outside the CDR3, is DVKVTQSSRYLVKRTGEKVFLECVQDMDHENMFWYRQDPGLGLRLIYFSYDVKMKEKGDIPEGYSVSREKKERFSLILESASTNQTSMYLCASTDDRGSNTGELFFGEGSRLTVL.

The J gene is TRBJ2-7, the V gene TRBV10-2; tentative D call: TRBD1 (6 bases). V was clipped by 5 bases and J by 3 bases, with 11 bases between them. This CDR3 is built from 13 residues. Germline V CDR1 and CDR2: WSHSY, SAAADI. The CDR3 bases are TGCGCCAGCAGTCAGGGGAGCGGCTACGAGCAGTACTTC. As protein: CASSQGSGYEQYF.

This clone has only one observation. The chain links TRBV19 to TRBJ1-1; no firm D call. The length of the CDR3 is 14 residues. V was clipped by 4 bases and J by 8 bases, with 17 bases between them. Germline V gene data show CDR1 as LNHDA and CDR2 as SQIVND (reference sequence). CDR3 sequence: CASSSPSRAIEAFF. In DNA form, the CDR3 reads TGTGCCAGTAGTAGCCCTAGCCGGGCCATCGAAGCTTTCTTT.

The genes are TRBV25-1 and TRBJ2-1, with D possibly matching TRBD1 (5 bases). This CDR3 has 14 residues. Trimming left V 7 bases short and J 7 bases short, with 17 bases between. Germline V gene data show CDR1 as MGHDK and CDR2 as SYGVNS. The CDR3 protein is CASTLSSGMNEQFF. In DNA, the CDR3 is TGTGCCAGCACCCTCAGCTCAGGGATGAATGAGCAGTTCTTC.

This chain uses TRBV4-1 with TRBJ2-7, with D perhaps matching TRBD1 or TRBD2 (5 bases each). V lost 4 bases, J lost 0 bases, and 10 bases lay in between. The length of the CDR3 is 14 residues. The V gene's germline CDR1 is MGHRA and CDR2 YSYEKL. In DNA form, the CDR3 reads TGCGCCAGCAGCCTCCGGGACCACTCCTACGAGCAGTACTTC. Its translation is CASSLRDHSYEQYF.

The chain uses TRBV7-2 and TRBJ1-6, with TRBD1 identical over 9 bases. Unmatched junction bases numbered 6, after V lost 5 bases and J lost 4 bases. The CDR3 spans 16 residues. Germline CDR1 is SGHTA and CDR2 is FQGNSA. CDR3 sequence: CASSRRDRVYNSPLHF. DNA for the CDR3: TGTGCCAGCAGCCGCCGGGACAGGGTTTATAATTCACCCCTCCACTTT. Looking up the rest from reference TRBV7-2 and TRBJ1-6 gives the full variable domain: GAGVSQSPSNKVTEKGKDVELRCDPISGHTALYWYRQSLGQGLEFLIYFQGNSAPDKSGLPSDRFSAERTGGSVSTLTIQRTQQEDSAVYLCASSRRDRVYNSPLHFGNGTRLTVT.

J is TRBJ1-5 and V is TRBV10-2; no clear D gene. Trimming took 2 bases from V and 1 from J, leaving 12 bases between them. Germline loops: CDR1 WSHSY, CDR2 SAAADI. This CDR3 is 16 amino acids long. The CDR3 bases are TGCGCCAGCAGTGAGGACGGTCCTATAAGCAATCAGCCCCAGCATTTT. It encodes CASSEDGPISNQPQHF.

This chain joins TRBV27 and TRBJ2-2; D is perhaps TRBD1 or TRBD2 (6 bases each). This CDR3 has 15 residues. The ends were cut back, 2 bases at V and 6 bases at J, with 13 bases in the middle. Germline CDR1 and CDR2: MNHEY and SMNVEV (reference sequence). The DNA for the CDR3 is TGTGCCAGCAGTTTAGTGGGGGGCCGGGCCGGGGAGCTGTTTTTT. The encoded protein is CASSLVGGRAGELFF.

The chain uses TRBV23-1 and TRBJ1-4; TRBD1 might be the D (6 bases). Being an ORF, TRBV23-1 has a function that is uncertain. V lost 4 bases and J lost 8, with 11 bases in between. The CDR3 length is 13 residues. As DNA, the CDR3 is TGCGCCAGCAGTCCCCAGGGGAGGGAAAAACTGTTTTTT. Its translation: CASSPQGREKLFF.

The chain combines TRBV15 with TRBJ2-4, with D uncertain. The V end was cut by 5 bases, the J end by 0 bases, with 8 bases between. Germline V CDR1 and CDR2: LNHNV, YYDKDF (reference sequence). The CDR3 loop spans 14 amino acids. The CDR3 protein is CATSSTLAKNIQYF. DNA of the CDR3: TGTGCCACCAGCTCTACGCTAGCCAAAAACATTCAGTACTTC.

The chain recombines TRBV6-5 with TRBJ2-7; 12 positions match TRBD2. Trimming cost V 7 bases and J 6 bases; bases outside gene matches: 4. The CDR3 runs 13 residues. The germline V gene encodes CDR1 MNHEY and CDR2 SVGAGI. CDR3 sequence (DNA): TGTGCCAGCAACCTAGCGGGAGGGTTCGAGCAGTACTTC. This sequence encodes CASNLAGGFEQYF.

This rearrangement joins TRBV28 to TRBJ2-7, with TRBD2 identical over 7 bases. Germline CDR1 reads MDHEN; CDR2 reads SYDVKM. The CDR3 is 13 amino acids. J lost 7 bases, V lost 8 bases, and 11 bases had no gene match. The CDR3 nucleotides read TGTGCCAGCGCTTTGCAGGGAGGGATTGAGCAGTACTTC. Translated, it gives CASALQGGIEQYF.

This chain joins TRBV11-2 and TRBJ2-5; 12 bases agree with TRBD2. V trimming: 5 bases; J trimming: 1 base; junction bases outside the gene matches: 5. Germline CDR1 reads SGHAT; CDR2 reads FQNNGV. CDR3 length: 16 residues. As DNA, the CDR3 is TGTGCCAGCAGCAGACTAGCGGGAGCCCCCCAAGAGACCCAGTACTTC. Its translation is CASSRLAGAPQETQYF.

V usage is TRBV2 and J usage is TRBJ1-2, with 7 bases fitting TRBD1. With 7 bases clipped from V and 4 bases from J, the junction kept 3 bases outside the gene matches. The germline V gene has CDR1 SNHLY and CDR2 FYNNEI. The CDR3 is 12 amino acids. CDR3 protein: CASKGQAYGYTF. The DNA of the CDR3 is TGTGCCAGCAAAGGACAGGCCTATGGCTACACCTTC. The entire variable domain, with the rest obtained from reference TRBV2 and TRBJ1-2, is as follows: EPEVTQTPSHQVTQMGQEVILRCVPISNHLYFYWYRQILGQKVEFLVSFYNNEISEKSEIFDDQFSVERPDGSNFTLKIRSTKLEDSAMYFCASKGQAYGYTFGSGTRLTVV.